The present TCR beta chain was sequenced within a study of T cell responses to AZD1222 COVID-19 vaccine. The study's findings and limits: Mapped onto spike, vaccine-associated CD4 TCRs spanned it and were dominant at 160-218 and 743-854. White British people made up most donors, females outnumbered males, and clonal diversity was possibly underestimated.

Data came from immunoSEQ multiplex PCR; TCRdb stores just in-frame clones and leaves some out. Here the sample spans 150,000 to 200,000 clones, approximately 94% being singletons. Germline V CDR1 and CDR2: LNHDA, SQIVND (reference sequence). V lost 2 bases and J 3 bases, leaving 16 bases between the germline ends. This CDR3 is 16 amino acids long. To note about this clone: Its antigen is not identified.

The sample consisted of peripheral blood, taken 28 days after the second AZD1222 dose. This receptor was taken from an adult who received the AZD1222 COVID-19 vaccine. The chain links TRBV19 to TRBJ1-2; the D is unclear. The CDR3 reads CASSIRVDKIHYGYTF. The CDR3 nucleotides read TGTGCCAGTAGTATACGGGTAGATAAGATTCACTATGGCTACACCTTC.